This TCR beta chain is from a study of glioma-infiltrating T cells after dendritic cell vaccination. For the study at large: Glioblastoma patients came from Phase I and II dendritic cell vaccination trials. Study-level points and caveats: TCR clonality showed no direct relationship with survival.

CDR3 length equals 15 residues. V was trimmed by 4 bases and J by 2 bases, leaving 12 bases between them. Germline CDR1 and CDR2: KGHSH and LQKENI. Amplification used 60 V beta primers and 13 J beta primers. This table comes from immunoSEQ multiplex PCR, and its TCRdb copy is limited to in-frame clones, with some not included. The data contain about 64,000 clones, approximately 78% of them seen just once; the ten biggest clones take up around 9.6%. As to this clone: Its antigen remains unidentified.

All glioblastoma patients lacked an isocitrate dehydrogenase mutation. This chain uses TRBV18 with TRBJ1-5; D may be TRBD1 (5 bases). The input for sequencing was blood, taken before dendritic cell vaccination. The TCR originated in a human donor with glioblastoma. The CDR3 nucleotides read TGTGCCAGCTCACGGGAGGGGCACGGCAATCAGCCCCAGCATTTT. Amino acid sequence: CASSREGHGNQPQHF.